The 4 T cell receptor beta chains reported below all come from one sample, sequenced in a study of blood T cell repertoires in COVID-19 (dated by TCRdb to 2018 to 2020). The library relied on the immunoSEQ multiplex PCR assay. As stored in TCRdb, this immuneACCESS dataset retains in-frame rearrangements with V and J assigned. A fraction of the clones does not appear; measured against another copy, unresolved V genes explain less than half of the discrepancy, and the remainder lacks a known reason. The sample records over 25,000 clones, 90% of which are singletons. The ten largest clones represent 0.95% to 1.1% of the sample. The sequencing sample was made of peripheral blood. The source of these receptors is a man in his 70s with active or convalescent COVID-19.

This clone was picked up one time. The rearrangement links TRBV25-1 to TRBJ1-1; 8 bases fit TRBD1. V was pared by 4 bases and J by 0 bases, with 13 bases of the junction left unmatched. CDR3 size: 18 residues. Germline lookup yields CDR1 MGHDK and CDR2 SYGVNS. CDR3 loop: CASSGLERDRTMNTEAFF. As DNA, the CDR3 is TGTGCCAGCAGTGGACTCGAAAGGGACAGGACTATGAACACTGAAGCTTTCTTT. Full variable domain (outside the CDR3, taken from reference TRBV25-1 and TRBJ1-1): EADIYQTPRYLVIGTGKKITLECSQTMGHDKMYWYQQDPGMELHLIHYSYGVNSTEKGDLSSESTVSRIRTEHFPLTLESARPSHTSQYLCASSGLERDRTMNTEAFFGQGTRLTVV.

CDR3 DNA: TGTGCCAGCAGTTTAATTCAGGGGGGAGAAGCTTTCTTT. This translates into CASSLIQGGEAFF. J is TRBJ1-1 and V is TRBV7-9; 7 positions agree with TRBD1. CDR3 length: 13 residues. In germline, CDR1 is SEHNR, CDR2 FQNEAQ (reference sequence). After removal of 6 bases from V and 8 bases from J, the junction contained 9 bases not matched to a gene. Full variable domain (outside the CDR3, taken from reference TRBV7-9 and TRBJ1-1): DTGVSQNPRHKITKRGQNVTFRCDPISEHNRLYWYRQTLGQGPEFLTYFQNEAQLEKSRLLSDRFSAERPKGSFSTLEIQRTEQGDSAMYLCASSLIQGGEAFFGQGTRLTVV.

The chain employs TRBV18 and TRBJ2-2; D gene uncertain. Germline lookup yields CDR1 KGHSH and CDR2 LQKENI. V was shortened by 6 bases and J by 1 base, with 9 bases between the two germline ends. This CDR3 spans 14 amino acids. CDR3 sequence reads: CASSVQRNTGELFF. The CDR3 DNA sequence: TGTGCCAGCTCTGTTCAGCGGAACACCGGGGAGCTGTTTTTT.

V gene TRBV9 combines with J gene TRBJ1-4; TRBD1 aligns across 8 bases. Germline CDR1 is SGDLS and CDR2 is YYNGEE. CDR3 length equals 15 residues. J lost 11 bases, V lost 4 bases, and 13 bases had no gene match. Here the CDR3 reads CASSPQGALGGKLFF. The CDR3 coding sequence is TGTGCCAGCAGCCCTCAGGGGGCCCTGGGGGGGAAACTGTTTTTT.